This TCR beta chain was captured by sequencing in a study of blood T cell repertoires in COVID-19. Method: immunoSEQ multiplex PCR; TCRdb's copy keeps in-frame clones and lacks some. Here the sample spans hundreds of thousands of clones, about 86% being singletons. The CDR3 is 15 amino acids. The germline V gene encodes CDR1 MGHRA and CDR2 YSYEKL. Trimming removed 4 bases from V and 8 bases from J, with 17 bases in between. The rearrangement uses TRBV4-1 and TRBJ1-4; a weak D match, TRBD1 (5 bases). Sequencing was done on a sample of peripheral blood. This clonotype was sampled from a woman in her 70s with COVID-19, enrolled during active disease. CDR3 in DNA: TGCGCCAGCAGCCTAGGGGTGGCAGTACTCGAAAAACTGTTTTTT. Residues: CASSLGVAVLEKLFF.